One T cell receptor (beta chain) is described in this entry. Its antigen remains unidentified. Per-base quality was not reported, and no clone a single base away is much larger than it. Including the terminal cysteine and phenylalanine, the CDR3 comprises 15 residues. Only the CDR3 DNA stays, 45 bases, in frame from base 1. The germline V end is reduced by 3 bases and the J end by 6 bases; junction bases left unmatched: 7. The sample originates from a study of CD8+CD57+ T cells in acquired aplastic anemia (dated by TCRdb to 2016 to 2019). Concerning the study at large: Extracted DNA from sorted CD4+ and CD8+ cells averaged approximately 3 ug, ranging from 0.2 to 27.4 ug. An average of approximately 10 million reads for CD4+ cells and under 13 million reads for CD8+ cells was obtained from healthy donor samples.

The study deep-sequenced TCR repertoires of sorted CD4+ and CD8+ blood T cells from severe aplastic anemia patients and healthy subjects. Ficoll-Paque density gradient centrifugation was used to isolate peripheral blood mononuclear cells. Before DNA was extracted, CD4+ and CD8+ T cells were sorted using either FACS or magnetic beads. Genomic DNA was used as template for profiling of TCR beta VDJ combinations and CDR3 sequences. An Illumina HiSeq 2000 was used for TCR repertoire sequencing. In the source study's methods: Repertoire assessment relied on Simpson's diversity index, CDR3 size and DJ length profiles, and TRBV/TRBJ rearrangement plots. The most abundant DNA sequence in the deep sequencing data was defined as the immunodominant clone. CDR3 amino acid sequences were checked for sharing across subjects and were also compared against the VDJdb database and published repertoires. TCRdb applied fastp at Q25 and MiXCR to the public reads, then kept only in-frame beta chains. A single entry per CDR3 protein holds the most common genes and DNA from its merged rows. The V and J calls were determined by TCRdb, not by the authors. This sample holds about 220,000 distinct CDR3 sequences; roughly 33% were observed only once. 1.1% of the sample goes to the ten largest clones.

The research as a whole found: Roughly 29 CD8+ CDR3 sequences were shared between patients and controls but appeared highly expressed in patients and within their immunodominant clones. No significant difference in CD8+ Simpson's diversity was found between patients and healthy controls (P=0.060).

This TCR derives from a human donor in good health, serving as a control. Sequencing was carried out using sorted CD4+, CD8+, or CD8+CD57+ T cells (not recorded which) from PBMCs. Here the chain combines TRBV12-3 or TRBV12-4 and TRBJ2-1, with 8 central nucleotides matching TRBD2. The nucleotide sequence is TGTGCCAGCAGTTTTATGAGCGCGGGAGGCAATGAGCAGTTCTTC. Its translation reads: CASSFMSAGGNEQFF.